Listed here are 9 T cell receptor beta chains from one sample, sequenced in a study of T cell responses to AZD1222 COVID-19 vaccine. Produced via immunoSEQ multiplex PCR; TCRdb's table is partial and in-frame only. The table has around 150,000 clones, 80% to 95% seen once; the top ten hold approximately 4.8%. The sequencing here drew on peripheral blood, taken on day 0 of AZD1222 vaccination. The receptors originated from an adult in good health.

This clone showed up just a few times. This chain connects TRBV5-1 to TRBJ2-7, with 14 nucleotides matching TRBD2. The germline CDR1 and CDR2 sequences are SGHRS and YFSETQ. With V trimmed by 2 bases and J by 4 bases, 5 bases remained unmatched. This CDR3 is 16 amino acids long. In nucleotides, the CDR3 is TGCGCCAGCAGCTTTGGGACTAGCGGGAGTCAATACGAGCAGTACTTC. Amino acids: CASSFGTSGSQYEQYF.

This rearrangement joins TRBV7-8 to TRBJ1-6; a possible D gene is TRBD1 (5 bases). The V end lost 10 bases, the J end lost 7 bases, and 23 bases lay between the germline ends. The CDR3 is made up of 16 amino acids. Germline V CDR1 and CDR2: SGHVS, FQNEAQ. CDR3 nucleotide sequence: TGTGCCATCGGACCGGGACGCCGGGGGACGAATTCACCCCTCCACTTT. This gives the protein CAIGPGRRGTNSPLHF.

The chain combines TRBV6-2 or TRBV6-3 with TRBJ1-5; no reliable D call. Germline loops: CDR1 MNHEY, CDR2 SVGEGT. CDR3 length: 15 amino acids. The V gene lost 3 bases and the J gene lost 2 bases, with 11 bases spanning the gap. The CDR3 region is CASSYLGTGNQPQHF. The DNA for the CDR3 is TGTGCCAGCAGTTATCTGGGCACGGGCAATCAGCCCCAGCATTTT.

The chain has TRBV18 and TRBJ1-5; D unclear. The CDR3 is made up of 15 amino acids. Germline CDR1 and CDR2: KGHSH and LQKENI. Trimming shortened V by 2 bases and J by 0 bases, and 8 bases separated the two germline ends. CDR3 loop: CASSPKDDSNQPQHF. Written as DNA, the CDR3 is TGTGCCAGCTCACCAAAGGACGATAGCAATCAGCCCCAGCATTTT.

This chain links TRBV7-9 with TRBJ1-2; perhaps TRBD1 as D (6 bases). CDR1 is SEHNR, CDR2 FQNEAQ, per germline (reference sequence). This CDR3 contains 15 residues. V lost 4 bases and J lost 5, with 17 bases in between. In nucleotides, the CDR3 is TGTGCCAGCAGCTCTTCGGGCAGGGGTGGATATGGCTACACCTTC. It yields the protein CASSSSGRGGYGYTF.

The chain joins TRBV18 to TRBJ1-1, with 8 positions matching TRBD1. The J segment lost 5 bases and the V segment lost 5 bases, leaving 7 bases of the junction unmatched. CDR1 is KGHSH, CDR2 LQKENI, per germline. This CDR3 has 14 residues. The CDR3, as DNA: TGTGCCAGCTCAGAACAGGGGGTGGGGACTGAAGCTTTCTTT. It encodes CASSEQGVGTEAFF.

The table lists this clone with a count of one. The V gene is TRBV28, the J gene TRBJ1-1; D is ambiguous. CDR3 length: 15 amino acids. Trimming removed 8 bases at V and 1 base at J, with 17 bases between. In germline, CDR1 is MDHEN, CDR2 SYDVKM. In nucleotides, the CDR3 is TGTGCCAGCCGTACTGGAGGACCTTCGAACACTGAAGCTTTCTTT. Translated, it gives CASRTGGPSNTEAFF.

V usage is TRBV7-2 and J usage is TRBJ2-3; D unclear. Trimming pared 5 bases from V and 2 bases from J, leaving 5 bases between. The CDR3 is 12 residues long. Germline V gene sequence: CDR1 SGHTA, CDR2 FQGNSA. In DNA, the CDR3 is TGTGCCAGCAGCCCTAACACAGATACGCAGTATTTT. Translating it yields CASSPNTDTQYF.

The rearrangement joins TRBV6-1 to TRBJ2-1, with D perhaps matching TRBD2 (5 bases). This CDR3 has 13 amino acids. Per germline, CDR1 MNHNS and CDR2 SASEGT. Trimming removed 0 bases from V and 7 bases from J, with 7 bases in between. CDR3 loop: CASSEAPGNEQFF. The DNA of the CDR3 is TGTGCCAGCAGTGAAGCGCCGGGGAATGAGCAGTTCTTC.